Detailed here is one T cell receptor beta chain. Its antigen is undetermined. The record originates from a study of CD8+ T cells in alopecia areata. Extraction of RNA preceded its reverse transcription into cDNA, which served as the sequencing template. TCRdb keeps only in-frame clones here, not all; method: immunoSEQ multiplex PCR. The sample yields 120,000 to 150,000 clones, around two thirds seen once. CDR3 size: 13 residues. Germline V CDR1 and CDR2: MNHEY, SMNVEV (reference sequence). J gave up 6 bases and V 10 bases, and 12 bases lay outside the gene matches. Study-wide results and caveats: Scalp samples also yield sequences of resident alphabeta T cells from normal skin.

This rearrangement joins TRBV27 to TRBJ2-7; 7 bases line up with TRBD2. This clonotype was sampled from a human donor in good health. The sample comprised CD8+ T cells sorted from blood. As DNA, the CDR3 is TGTGCCACCCGACCGGGACTACCGGGCGAGCAGTACTTC. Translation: CATRPGLPGEQYF.